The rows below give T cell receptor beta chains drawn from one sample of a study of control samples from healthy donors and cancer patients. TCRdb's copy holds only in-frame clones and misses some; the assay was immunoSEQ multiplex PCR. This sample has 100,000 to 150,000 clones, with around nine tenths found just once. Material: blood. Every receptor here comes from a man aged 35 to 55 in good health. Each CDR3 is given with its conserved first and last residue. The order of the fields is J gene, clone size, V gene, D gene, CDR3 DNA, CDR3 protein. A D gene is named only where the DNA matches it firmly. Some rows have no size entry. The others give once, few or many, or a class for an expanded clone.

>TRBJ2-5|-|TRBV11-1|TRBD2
TGTGCCAGCAGCTTAGCAGCGGGGGCCATCCAAGAGACCCAGTACTTC
CASSLAAGAIQETQYF
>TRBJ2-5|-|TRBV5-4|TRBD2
TGTGCCAGCAGCTTACGCGGGGGGCAGGAGACCCAGTACTTC
CASSLRGGQETQYF
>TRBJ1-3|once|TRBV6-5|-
TGTGCCAGCATCAGGCGGCCGGGTGGAAACACCATATATTTT
CASIRRPGGNTIYF
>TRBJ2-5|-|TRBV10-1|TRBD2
TGCGCCAGCAGTGAGTCTGCGAGCGGGGGGCGCGGGACCCAGTACTTC
CASSESASGGRGTQYF
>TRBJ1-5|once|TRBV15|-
TGTGCCACCAGCAGAGTAGGACAGCCCCAGCATTTT
CATSRVGQPQHF
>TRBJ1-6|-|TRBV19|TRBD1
TGTGCCAGTAGTATTTGGACAGGGAATAATTCACCCCTCCACTTT
CASSIWTGNNSPLHF
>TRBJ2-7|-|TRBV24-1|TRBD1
TGTGCCACCAGTGGCCGGGGACAGGCGGAGCAGCAGTACTTC
CATSGRGQAEQQYF
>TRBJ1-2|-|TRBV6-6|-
TGTGCCAGCAGCCAATTTCAGGGAAGTGGCTACACCTTC
CASSQFQGSGYTF
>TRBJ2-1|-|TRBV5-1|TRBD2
TGCGCCAGCAGCGGCGGACTAGCGGGGTACAATGAGCAGTTCTTC
CASSGGLAGYNEQFF
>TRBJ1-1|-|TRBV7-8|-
TGTGCCAGCAGCCCTAAAACTGAAGCTTTCTTT
CASSPKTEAFF
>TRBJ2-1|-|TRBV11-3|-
TGTGCCAGCAGCTTAAGGGCGTTTCCCCCCTACAATGAGCAGTTCTTC
CASSLRAFPPYNEQFF
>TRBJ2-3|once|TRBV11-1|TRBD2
TGTGCCAGCAGCTTAGTGTCGGGGGGGCCGCAGTATTTT
CASSLVSGGPQYF
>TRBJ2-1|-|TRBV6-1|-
TGTGCCAGCAGTGAAGGCGGGATTTACAATGAGCAGTTCTTC
CASSEGGIYNEQFF
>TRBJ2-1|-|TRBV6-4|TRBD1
TGTGCCAGCAGCCCGGGACAGGGAGGGTTCGATGAGCAGTTCTTC
CASSPGQGGFDEQFF
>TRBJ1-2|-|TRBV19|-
TGTGCCAGTAGTATCGGTCCTGGACTTTGGGATGGCTACACCTTC
CASSIGPGLWDGYTF
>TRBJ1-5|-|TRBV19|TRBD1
TGTGCCAGTACGGACAGGGGGAATCAGCCCCAGCATTTT
CASTDRGNQPQHF
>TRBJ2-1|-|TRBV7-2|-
TGTGCCAGCTACACCCCCGGGGGCCGGCACAATGAGCAGTTCTTC
CASYTPGGRHNEQFF
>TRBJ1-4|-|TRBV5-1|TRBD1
TGCGCCAGCAGCTTACCCGATAGGGGGCCCGATAATGAAAAACTGTTTTTT
CASSLPDRGPDNEKLFF
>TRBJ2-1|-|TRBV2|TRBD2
TGTGCCAGCCGCGACAGCGGGGGGGGCAATGAGCAGTTCTTC
CASRDSGGGNEQFF
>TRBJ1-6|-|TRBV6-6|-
TGTGCCAGCAGTTACCAAACGGGTTCCTATAATTCACCCCTCCACTTT
CASSYQTGSYNSPLHF
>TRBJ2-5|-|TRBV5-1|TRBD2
TGCGCCAGCAGCCCAAAGAAACTAGCGGGGGTCATAGAGACCCAGTACTTC
CASSPKKLAGVIETQYF
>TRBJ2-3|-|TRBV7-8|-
TGTGCCAGCAGCTTCCAACGCACAGATACGCAGTATTTT
CASSFQRTDTQYF
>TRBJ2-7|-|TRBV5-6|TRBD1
TGTGCCAGCAGCTCGGACAGGGGGATAGGCGAGCAGTACTTC
CASSSDRGIGEQYF
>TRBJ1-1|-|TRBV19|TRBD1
TGTGCCAGTAGGGGGACAGGGGGGTCTGAAGCTTTCTTT
CASRGTGGSEAFF
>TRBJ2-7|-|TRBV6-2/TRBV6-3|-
TGTGCCAGCAGTTACGGTCCGCGATGGGAGCAGTACTTC
CASSYGPRWEQYF
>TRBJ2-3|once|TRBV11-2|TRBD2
TGTGCCAGCAGCCTAGGGACTAGCGGGGGGGCCACGCAGTATTTT
CASSLGTSGGATQYF
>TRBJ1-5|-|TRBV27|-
TGTGCCAGCAGTTTAGGGGTGCATCAGCCCCAGCATTTT
CASSLGVHQPQHF
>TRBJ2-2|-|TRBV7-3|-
TGTGCCAGCAGGGTCGGAGTGGACACCGGGGAGCTGTTTTTT
CASRVGVDTGELFF
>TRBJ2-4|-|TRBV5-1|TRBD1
TGCGCCAGCAGCTTGAGACAGGGGGGGTCAGTTCAGAACATTCAGTACTTC
CASSLRQGGSVQNIQYF
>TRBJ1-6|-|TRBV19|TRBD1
TGTGCCAGTAGTAGTCACAGGGGGAGTCGATCACCCCTCCACTTT
CASSSHRGSRSPLHF
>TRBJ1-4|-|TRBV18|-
TGTGCCAGCTCACCTCAGACAGCAACTAATGAAAAACTGTTTTTT
CASSPQTATNEKLFF
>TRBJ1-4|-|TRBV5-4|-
TGTGCCAGCCGGACGGGGGAAAATGAAAAACTGTTTTTT
CASRTGENEKLFF
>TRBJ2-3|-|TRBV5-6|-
TGTGCCAGCAGCTCCGGACTCATGGGTTCAGATACGCAGTATTTT
CASSSGLMGSDTQYF
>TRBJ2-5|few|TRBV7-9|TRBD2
TGTGCCAGCAGCGAACAGCGGGGAAAAGAGACCCAGTACTTC
CASSEQRGKETQYF
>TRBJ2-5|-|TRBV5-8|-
TGTGCCAGCAGCTTGGGCGGGGCCCAGTACTTC
CASSLGGAQYF
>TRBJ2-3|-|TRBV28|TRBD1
TGTGCCAGCAGCTCACAGGGGTGGGGACGCACAGATACGCAGTATTTT
CASSSQGWGRTDTQYF
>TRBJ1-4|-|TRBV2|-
TGTGCCAGCGCCTCTAGGAGGGACGATGAAAAACTGTTTTTT
CASASRRDDEKLFF
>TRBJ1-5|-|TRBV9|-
TGTGCCAGCAGCGATACAGGAAATTGGAATCAGCCCCAGCATTTT
CASSDTGNWNQPQHF
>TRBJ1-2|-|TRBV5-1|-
TGCGCCAGCAGCGCGTATGGCAACTATGGCTACACCTTC
CASSAYGNYGYTF
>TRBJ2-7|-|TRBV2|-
TGTGCCAGCGTCGAGGGGCTTTCGTACGAGCAGTACTTC
CASVEGLSYEQYF
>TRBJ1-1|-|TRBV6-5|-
TGTGCCACAACCTTGGGGCGAAACCGAGCTTTCTTT
CATTLGRNRAFF
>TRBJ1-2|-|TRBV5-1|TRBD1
TGCGCCAGCAGCCCGACCGGACAGGGGGATGGCTACACCTTC
CASSPTGQGDGYTF
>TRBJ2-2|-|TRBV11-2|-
TGTGCCAGCAGCTTACGGGACATCAACACCGGGGAGCTGTTTTTT
CASSLRDINTGELFF
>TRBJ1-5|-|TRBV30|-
TGTGCCTGGAGTACCCTCGGAGGGATTAATCAGCCCCAGCATTTT
CAWSTLGGINQPQHF
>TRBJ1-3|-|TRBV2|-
TGTGCCAGCAGTGGGGGACTACTTACCGGGAACACCATATATTTT
CASSGGLLTGNTIYF
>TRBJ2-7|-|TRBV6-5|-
TGTGCCAGCTCAGAAGCGGCAGCTTCCTACGAGCAGTACTTC
CASSEAAASYEQYF
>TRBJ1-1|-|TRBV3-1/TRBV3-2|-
TGTGCCAGCAGCCTCGGACGGTTTGAAGCTTTCTTT
CASSLGRFEAFF
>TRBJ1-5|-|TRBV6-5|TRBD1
TGTGCCAGTGCGGCGACAGGGAAGAATCAGCCCCAGCATTTT
CASAATGKNQPQHF
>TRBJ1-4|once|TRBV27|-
TGTGCCAGCGGCACCGGGTATCTTAATGAAAAACTGTTTTTT
CASGTGYLNEKLFF
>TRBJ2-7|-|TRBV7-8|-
TGTGCCAGCAGCGCAAACAGGGTTGGGGGATACGAGCAGTACTTC
CASSANRVGGYEQYF
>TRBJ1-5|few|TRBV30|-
TGTGCCTGGTCTCGGGACAGCAATCAGCCCCAGCATTTT
CAWSRDSNQPQHF
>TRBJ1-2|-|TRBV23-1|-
TGCGCCAGCAGTCCTAATCGGGGTACTCCTAACTATGGCTACACCTTC
CASSPNRGTPNYGYTF
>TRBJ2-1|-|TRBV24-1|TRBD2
TGTGCCACCGCGGGAGGGTCAAATGAGCAGTTCTTC
CATAGGSNEQFF
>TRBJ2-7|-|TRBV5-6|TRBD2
TGTGCCAGCAGCGCACTAGCGGGGTCACTTGAGCAGTACTTC
CASSALAGSLEQYF
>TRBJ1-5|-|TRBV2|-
TGTGCCAGCAGTGAGGTAGGGGGCAATCAGCCCCAGCATTTT
CASSEVGGNQPQHF